The 30 T cell receptor beta chains listed next were all sequenced from one sample in a study of T cell repertoires in cytomegalovirus infection (dated by TCRdb to about 2019). The instrument given in TCRdb is Illumina HiSeq 1500. Using fastp trimming at Q25 and MiXCR clonotype assembly, TCRdb reanalyzed the public sequencing data and kept in-frame beta chains. Every distinct CDR3 protein forms one entry, paired with its most common genes and DNA. Here the sample has about 140,000 distinct CDR3 sequences; 32% occur a single time. The ten biggest clones cover about 50% of the sample. The treatment or condition label of this sample denotes: in vitro stimulation with specific CMV peptide epitopes to enrich CMV-specific T cells. What these receptors recognize is not known. Sequenced material: CD8+ T cells from cultured PBMCs, taken from culture after CMV antigen stimulation. Receptors were obtained from a human donor in good health (CMV status not recorded). Some clones in this sample may be carry-over from other donors' samples.

This rearrangement joins TRBV7-8 to TRBJ1-1; possibly TRBD1 for D (6 bases). Germline values: CDR1 SGHVS, CDR2 FQNEAQ. V dropped 5 bases and J dropped 6 bases, with 22 bases sitting between them. This CDR3 comprises 16 residues. The CDR3 region has the DNA TGTGCCAGCAGCCACGGCGGGGGCCGGGCTTGGGCTGAAGCTTTCTTT. As protein: CASSHGGGRAWAEAFF.

Many counts were recorded for this clonotype. V gene TRBV20-1 combines with J gene TRBJ1-1; the D gene is possibly TRBD1 (6 bases). This CDR3 region has 13 residues. Germline V lookup: CDR1 DFQATT, CDR2 SNEGSKA (reference sequence). V lost 6 bases to trimming and J lost 4 bases, with 15 bases between them. The CDR3 loop reads CSAAQGRGTEAFF. For the CDR3, the DNA is TGCAGTGCAGCACAGGGAAGGGGCACTGAAGCTTTCTTT.

The chain carries TRBV4-1 and TRBJ1-1; 8 bases fit TRBD1. The CDR3 covers 15 residues. Unmatched junction bases numbered 4, after V lost 3 bases and J lost 1 base. From germline, CDR1 is MGHRA and CDR2 YSYEKL. Here the CDR3 DNA reads TGCGCCAGCAGCCAGGGGACAGGCGAGAACACTGAAGCTTTCTTT. Amino acid sequence: CASSQGTGENTEAFF.

This clonotype has ten or more counts. The chain has TRBV27 and TRBJ2-1; tentative D call: TRBD2 (6 bases). This CDR3 has 15 amino acids. Germline CDR1 and CDR2: MNHEY and SMNVEV (reference sequence). The V end lost 6 bases, the J end lost 0 bases, and 12 bases lay between the germline ends. CDR3: CASSTDGSSYNEQFF. The CDR3 bases are TGTGCCAGCAGCACAGACGGGAGCTCCTACAATGAGCAGTTCTTC.

This clonotype was observed at least ten times. The J gene is TRBJ2-7, the V gene TRBV6-2 or TRBV6-3; 7 bases match TRBD2. CDR1 and CDR2 (germline): MNHEY, SVGEGT. J gave up 0 bases and V 0 bases, and 5 bases lay outside the gene matches. The CDR3 length is 16 residues. In DNA form, the CDR3 reads TGTGCCAGCAGTTACTCGGGGAGGGGAGACTCCTACGAGCAGTACTTC. This encodes CASSYSGRGDSYEQYF.

This clonotype showed up just a few times. V gene TRBV28 combines with J gene TRBJ1-5, with unresolved D. Germline assignment: CDR1 MDHEN and CDR2 SYDVKM. The V end was cut by 6 bases, the J end by 0 bases, with 18 bases between. The CDR3 contains 17 residues. CDR3 in DNA: TGTGCCAGCAGGCTCGTCGGGGAGCCTTATAGCAATCAGCCCCAGCATTTT. Encoded protein: CASRLVGEPYSNQPQHF. Filled out from reference TRBV28 and TRBJ1-5, the complete variable domain reads DVKVTQSSRYLVKRTGEKVFLECVQDMDHENMFWYRQDPGLGLRLIYFSYDVKMKEKGDIPEGYSVSREKKERFSLILESASTNQTSMYLCASRLVGEPYSNQPQHFGDGTRLSIL.

This clonotype was recorded at least ten times. The rearrangement uses TRBV7-2 and TRBJ1-1; 8 bases fit TRBD1. V gave up 6 bases and J gave up 8 bases; unmatched junction bases: 11. The CDR3 length is 14 residues. Germline CDR1 reads SGHTA; CDR2 reads FQGNSA. As DNA, the CDR3 is TGTGCCAGCAGTAGCTGGGGACAGGACGAAGAAGCTTTCTTT. This translates into CASSSWGQDEEAFF.

This clonotype was recorded a few times. The chain combines TRBV5-4 with TRBJ1-6; 8 nucleotides match TRBD1. Germline V gives CDR1 SGHNT, CDR2 YYREEE (reference sequence). With V trimmed by 5 bases and J by 8 bases, 9 bases remained unmatched. The CDR3 runs to 15 residues. The CDR3 DNA sequence: TGTGCCAGCAGTGACAGGGGTTCTTTGGATTCACCCCTCCACTTT. It is translated as CASSDRGSLDSPLHF.

The gene calls are TRBV5-4 and TRBJ1-4; 8 bases fit TRBD1. Germline lookup yields CDR1 SGHNT and CDR2 YYREEE (reference sequence). V was pared by 4 bases and J by 8 bases, with 7 bases of the junction left unmatched. The CDR3 is 14 residues long. The CDR3 loop reads CASSETGEEEKLFF. The CDR3 nucleotides are TGTGCCAGCAGCGAGACAGGGGAAGAAGAAAAACTGTTTTTT.

In this sample, this clonotype turned up once. The gene calls are TRBV2 and TRBJ1-4; D unclear. The germline V and J ends were trimmed by 5 bases and 0 bases, with 10 bases remaining between them. The germline CDR1 and CDR2 sequences are SNHLY and FYNNEI. There are 15 residues in the CDR3. The CDR3 loop reads CASSQSVATNEKLFF. CDR3 bases: TGTGCCAGCAGTCAGTCAGTTGCAACTAATGAAAAACTGTTTTTT.

This clonotype was seen many times. The chain uses TRBV5-1 and TRBJ1-1; D uncertain. Looked up from germline, CDR1 is SGHRS and CDR2 is YFSETQ. V was trimmed by 0 bases and J by 5 bases, leaving 11 bases between them. This CDR3 is built from 14 residues. CDR3: CASSLVPGFTEAFF. The CDR3 DNA reads as TGCGCCAGCAGCTTGGTTCCGGGATTTACTGAAGCTTTCTTT.

This clonotype was observed a few times. V is TRBV9 and J is TRBJ2-7, with no clear D. The CDR3 covers 15 residues. CDR1 and CDR2 from the germline V gene are SGDLS and YYNGEE. With 0 bases removed from V and 3 bases from J, the gap between germline ends came to 13 bases. CDR3 sequence reads: CASSVGSYSYYEQYF. CDR3 DNA: TGTGCCAGCAGCGTAGGCTCTTACTCCTACTACGAGCAGTACTTC.

This clonotype was detected ten times or more. The V and J genes are TRBV7-2 and TRBJ2-7, with TRBD2 identical over 7 bases. Germline assignment: CDR1 SGHTA and CDR2 FQGNSA. V dropped 4 bases and J dropped 2; count of bases not matched to a gene: 8. The CDR3 is made up of 15 amino acids. The CDR3 sequence is CASSSDPGLPYEQYF. CDR3 nucleotides: TGTGCCAGCAGCTCGGACCCGGGACTACCCTACGAGCAGTACTTC. The full variable domain, rest sourced from reference TRBV7-2 and TRBJ2-7, is GAGVSQSPSNKVTEKGKDVELRCDPISGHTALYWYRQSLGQGLEFLIYFQGNSAPDKSGLPSDRFSAERTGGSVSTLTIQRTQQEDSAVYLCASSSDPGLPYEQYFGPGTRLTVT.

This clonotype has only one observation. V and J are TRBV10-3 and TRBJ2-5; 8 bases agree with TRBD1. Germline trimming cut 11 bases from V and 5 bases from J; bases unmatched to any gene: 10. The CDR3 runs to 13 residues. Germline loops: CDR1 ENHRY, CDR2 SYGVKD. Here the CDR3 reads CASLDRDRETQYF. CDR3 DNA: TGTGCCTCTCTGGACAGGGATCGGGAGACCCAGTACTTC.

Ten or more counts support this clonotype. CDR3 residues: CASDRTNPPYGYTF. The CDR3 nucleotides are TGTGCCTCGGACAGGACGAACCCACCCTATGGCTACACCTTC. The chain couples TRBV7-9 to TRBJ1-2, with 7 bases aligning to TRBD1. In germline, CDR1 is SEHNR, CDR2 FQNEAQ (reference sequence). The CDR3 is made up of 14 amino acids. With 11 bases clipped from V and 4 bases from J, the junction kept 13 bases outside the gene matches.

This chain joins TRBV12-3 or TRBV12-4 and TRBJ2-5, with 11 bases aligning to TRBD2. Trimming at V came to 6 bases and at J to 5 bases, leaving 14 bases not matched to a gene. CDR3 size: 17 residues. In DNA, the CDR3 is TGTGCCAGCAGACTACTAGCGGGGGCCCTCGTGGAGGAGACCCAGTACTTC. Amino acid sequence: CASRLLAGALVEETQYF.

At least ten counts were recorded for this clonotype. This chain uses TRBV2 with TRBJ2-1, with D tentatively TRBD2 (6 bases). Germline V lookup: CDR1 SNHLY, CDR2 FYNNEI. The length of the CDR3 is 13 residues. V lost 7 bases and J 7 bases, leaving 14 bases between the germline ends. The CDR3 DNA sequence: TGTGCCAGCAATGGACGGGAGAGTAATGAGCAGTTCTTC. Translating gives CASNGRESNEQFF. Looking up the rest from reference TRBV2 and TRBJ2-1 gives the full variable domain: EPEVTQTPSHQVTQMGQEVILRCVPISNHLYFYWYRQILGQKVEFLVSFYNNEISEKSEIFDDQFSVERPDGSNFTLKIRSTKLEDSAMYFCASNGRESNEQFFGPGTRLTVL.

The chain employs TRBV12-3 or TRBV12-4 and TRBJ2-3; perhaps D is TRBD1 or TRBD2 (6 bases each). This CDR3 region has 15 residues. V was cut by 3 bases and J by 4 bases, with 14 bases left in between. CDR3 in DNA: TGTGCCAGCAGTTTTCGTGTGGGGGGCGCAGATACGCAGTATTTT. This gives the protein CASSFRVGGADTQYF.

The V call is TRBV19, the J call TRBJ2-1; the D is unclear. Trimming cost V 7 bases and J 10 bases, with 8 bases left between them. CDR3 length: 10 amino acids. Germline CDR1 and CDR2: LNHDA and SQIVND (reference sequence). DNA of the CDR3: TGTGCCAGTAAGGCGAAGGAGCAGTTCTTC. It specifies CASKAKEQFF.

The chain couples TRBV28 to TRBJ2-3, with 9 bases fitting TRBD2. Germline loops: CDR1 MDHEN, CDR2 SYDVKM. Germline trimming cut 3 bases from V and 2 bases from J; bases unmatched to any gene: 6. The CDR3 sequence is 16 residues long. This chain's CDR3 is CASSFNSGGSTDTQYF. As DNA, the CDR3 is TGTGCCAGCAGTTTCAATAGCGGGGGATCCACAGATACGCAGTATTTT.

The rearrangement links TRBV12-3 or TRBV12-4 to TRBJ2-3; maybe TRBD2 (7 bases). V was cut by 3 bases and J by 2 bases, with 15 bases left in between. This CDR3 is built from 16 residues. In DNA form, the CDR3 reads TGTGCCAGCAGTTTCTGGGGGGGCGGCCTCACAGATACGCAGTATTTT. Residues: CASSFWGGGLTDTQYF.

The rearrangement uses TRBV9 and TRBJ2-7; D is perhaps TRBD2 (5 bases). V was trimmed by 0 bases and J by 2 bases, leaving 9 bases between them. Germline values: CDR1 SGDLS, CDR2 YYNGEE. The CDR3 sequence is 14 residues long. The chain's CDR3 is CASSVGPGAYEQYF. Written as DNA, the CDR3 is TGTGCCAGCAGCGTAGGACCCGGGGCCTACGAGCAGTACTTC.

This clonotype is a singleton in its sample. The chain combines TRBV6-1 with TRBJ2-1; the match to TRBD1 covers 7 bases. V gave up 5 bases and J gave up 6 bases; unmatched junction bases: 7. Germline V gene data show CDR1 as MNHNS and CDR2 as SASEGT. There are 14 residues in the CDR3. Written as DNA, the CDR3 is TGTGCCAGCAGTACCTGGACAGGCCTCAATGAGCAGTTCTTC. Translated: CASSTWTGLNEQFF.

A word on this clonotype: Sequence at one end of the junction differs from germline and may be a read error. The chain employs TRBV3-1 and TRBJ2-3; D is tentatively TRBD1 or TRBD2 (6 bases each). Germline lookup yields CDR1 LGHDT and CDR2 YNNKEL (reference sequence). This CDR3 has 19 amino acids. Written as DNA, the CDR3 is TGTGCCAGCAGCCAGTGGAAGGACGGGGGCCTGCTGGGCACAAATACGCAGTATTTT. Amino acid sequence: CASSQWKDGGLLGTNTQYF.

This clonotype appeared many times. The genes are TRBV6-6 and TRBJ1-1; TRBD1 agrees at 7 bases. Germline V gene lookup returns CDR1 MNHNY and CDR2 SVGAGI (reference sequence). This CDR3 has 13 residues. J gave up 5 bases and V 6 bases, and 6 bases lay outside the gene matches. This chain's CDR3 is CASRETGETEAFF. The CDR3 DNA follows: TGTGCCAGCAGGGAAACAGGGGAGACTGAAGCTTTCTTT.

The V gene is TRBV7-6, the J gene TRBJ1-4, with no clear D. This CDR3 has 14 residues. Trimming pared 5 bases from V and 5 bases from J, leaving 12 bases between. Germline values: CDR1 SGHVS, CDR2 FNYEAQ. The chain's CDR3 is CASSQDGLNEKLFF. As DNA, the CDR3 is TGTGCCAGCAGCCAGGACGGCCTAAATGAAAAACTGTTTTTT.

On this clonotype: A much larger clone differs by one base, so this may be a read error. The chain uses TRBV7-2 and TRBJ1-1; no firm D call. This CDR3 comprises 14 residues. Germline V gives CDR1 SGHTA, CDR2 FQGNSA. The CDR3 coding sequence is TGTGCCAGAAGCTTGGTACAGTCCAGCTATGAAGCTTTCTTT. This codes for CARSLVQSSYEAFF.

This clonotype has at least ten counts. The V gene is TRBV6-1, the J gene TRBJ2-5, with 11 bases matching TRBD2. The ends lost 5 bases at V and 5 bases at J; junction bases unmatched: 7. The CDR3 totals 15 residues. Germline assignment: CDR1 MNHNS and CDR2 SASEGT. CDR3 nucleotide sequence: TGTGCCAGCAGTCTGCTAGCGGGGGGTGAGGAGACCCAGTACTTC. This sequence encodes CASSLLAGGEETQYF.

This clonotype was observed a handful of times. V usage is TRBV24-1 and J usage is TRBJ2-1, with D maybe TRBD1 (5 bases). V was pared by 0 bases and J by 2 bases, with 7 bases between. CDR3 length equals 15 residues. CDR1 is KGHDR, CDR2 SFDVKD, per germline. CDR3 sequence reads: CATSDLRGTYNEQFF. DNA for the CDR3: TGTGCCACCAGTGATTTGAGGGGAACCTACAATGAGCAGTTCTTC.

The gene calls are TRBV12-3 or TRBV12-4 and TRBJ2-7; D is perhaps TRBD1 (6 bases). The CDR3 is made up of 12 amino acids. V was shortened by 7 bases and J by 6 bases, with 13 bases between the two germline ends. DNA for the CDR3: TGTGCCAGCAAATTAGGGGGTTCCGAGCAGTACTTC. Translating gives CASKLGGSEQYF.